This entry concerns a single T cell receptor beta chain. The antigen is not known. The germline gives CDR1 LNHNV, CDR2 YYDKDF (reference sequence). The CDR3 length is 14 residues. V gave up 1 base and J gave up 3 bases, with 10 bases separating them. Repertoires were generated with immunoSEQ multiplex PCR, while TCRdb's copy carries only in-frame clones and drops some. Of fewer than 35,000 clones in the sample, almost 90% are singletons; the top ten hold about 20%. This sample was included in a study of a mutant IDH1 vaccine in newly diagnosed glioma. The sample's time point: week 11, during vaccination. It was 300 ug of mutant IDH1 20-mer peptide that made up each vaccine dose, given with topical imiquimod.

Specimen: PBMCs, collected from a glioma patient whose treatment included an IDH1 peptide vaccine. The receptor's source is a young man with glioma. The J gene is TRBJ2-7, the V gene TRBV15; D remains unclear. The CDR3 nucleotides are TGTGCCACCAGCAGAGTATTCCAGGACTACGAGCAGTACTTC. Residues: CATSRVFQDYEQYF.